What follows are 30 T cell receptor beta chains derived from one specimen sequenced in a study of response to subunit inactivated influenza vaccine. TCRdb reprocessed the RT-PCR reads via MiXCR and lists one record per CDR3 protein. Of more than 400,000 distinct CDR3 sequences in the sample, around 7.9% were seen once. Material: PBMCs from blood, obtained 23 to 25 months after vaccination. All receptors derive from a man aged 50 to 69 who received an inactivated influenza vaccine.

This clonotype was observed a handful of times. The V and J genes are TRBV7-9 and TRBJ2-7; no reliable D call. The CDR3 extends over 13 amino acids. Trimming left V 7 bases short and J 2 bases short, with 12 bases between. Germline V gene data show CDR1 as SEHNR and CDR2 as FQNEAQ (reference sequence). CDR3 sequence: CASTLDTPYEQYF. In nucleotides, the CDR3 is TGTGCCAGCACCCTCGACACTCCCTACGAGCAGTACTTC.

On this clonotype itself: The junction shows a germline mismatch at one end, possibly a read error. The chain uses TRBV4-2 and TRBJ2-4; tentatively, D is TRBD2 (6 bases). The CDR3 spans 15 residues. Germline V gives CDR1 LGHNA, CDR2 YNFKEQ. The CDR3 is CASSRTTLAKNVQYF. The CDR3, as DNA: TGTGCCAGCAGCCGCACGACACTAGCCAAAAACGTTCAGTACTTC.

This clonotype was counted ten times or more. The rearrangement joins TRBV20-1 to TRBJ2-1, with 11 bases fitting TRBD2. CDR1 DFQATT and CDR2 SNEGSKA come from the germline V gene (reference sequence). There are 14 residues in the CDR3. With V trimmed by 3 bases and J by 5 bases, 3 bases remained unmatched. CDR3 residues: CSASSSGGNNEQFF. In nucleotides, the CDR3 is TGCAGTGCTAGTTCTAGCGGGGGGAACAATGAGCAGTTCTTC.

This clonotype was seen at least ten times. This chain joins TRBV4-3 and TRBJ2-1; maybe TRBD2 (6 bases). The CDR3 has 19 residues. Germline CDR1 LGHNA, CDR2 YSLEER. V lost 1 base to trimming and J lost 6 bases, with 25 bases between them. CDR3 nucleotide sequence: TGCGCCAGCAGCCAAGGCCTACTAGCAGGGATATTTATCCCCAATGAGCAGTTCTTC. This encodes CASSQGLLAGIFIPNEQFF.

The chain joins TRBV12-3 or TRBV12-4 to TRBJ2-1; no clear D. Deletions cut 1 base from V and 10 bases from J, with 11 bases between. The CDR3 totals 13 residues. For the CDR3, the DNA is TGTGCCAGCAGTTTAGTGGTTTCAGGCGAGCAGTTCTTC. It yields the protein CASSLVVSGEQFF.

Comment on this clonotype: A read error may produce the germline difference seen at one junction end. The chain has TRBV7-9 and TRBJ2-1, with D maybe TRBD1 (5 bases). Germline loops: CDR1 SEHNR, CDR2 FQNEAQ (reference sequence). This CDR3 has 14 residues. The CDR3: CASSFSVPGRGPSF. CDR3 bases: TGTGCCAGCAGCTTTTCCGTCCCCGGAAGGGGCCCTTCCTTC.

This clonotype was counted only a few times. The rearrangement links TRBV15 to TRBJ2-1; D is perhaps TRBD1 (7 bases). The V end was cut by 3 bases, the J end by 5 bases, with 20 bases between. The length of the CDR3 is 17 residues. CDR1 is LNHNV, CDR2 YYDKDF, per germline (reference sequence). CDR3 sequence: CATSRQGGVRGHNEQFF. As DNA, the CDR3 is TGTGCCACCAGCAGGCAGGGGGGAGTCCGTGGCCACAATGAGCAGTTCTTC.

This clonotype was seen repeatedly, ten times or more. This chain uses TRBV3-1 with TRBJ2-1, with a possible D match to TRBD2 (7 bases). The CDR3 is made up of 14 amino acids. Trimming took off 7 bases at V and 10 bases at J, with 20 bases between the two ends. Looked up from germline, CDR1 is LGHDT and CDR2 is YNNKEL (reference sequence). The CDR3 sequence: CASIMGGASGEQFF. For the CDR3, the DNA is TGTGCCAGCATTATGGGGGGGGCCTCAGGAGAGCAGTTCTTC.

This chain links TRBV7-9 with TRBJ2-3; D call uncertain. Germline V CDR1 and CDR2: SEHNR, FQNEAQ (reference sequence). The CDR3 contains 16 residues. V was shortened by 4 bases and J by 2 bases, with 16 bases between the two germline ends. The CDR3 nucleotides read TGTGCCAGCAGCTCAATAATAAGGAGATACACAGATACGCAGTATTTT. It is translated as CASSSIIRRYTDTQYF.

This sequence joins TRBV12-3 or TRBV12-4 and TRBJ2-3, with 11 bases fitting TRBD2. CDR3 length: 18 residues. The V and J ends lost 11 bases and 7 bases, in that order; junction bases with no gene match: 23. DNA of the CDR3: TGTGCCTTCACCACCCCTATAGCGGGGGGGCCGTTTTGGCATACGCAGTATTTT. This sequence encodes CAFTTPIAGGPFWHTQYF.

This clonotype was seen more than once but under ten times. The chain couples TRBV20-1 to TRBJ2-1; D unresolved. CDR1 and CDR2 from the germline V gene are DFQATT and SNEGSKA (reference sequence). The CDR3 contains 14 residues. Trimming cost V 0 bases and J 0 bases, with 6 bases left between them. DNA for the CDR3: TGCAGTGCTAGAGATTGGGTCTCCTACAATGAGCAGTTCTTC. Its translation: CSARDWVSYNEQFF.

This clonotype was picked up many times. The chain uses TRBV12-3 or TRBV12-4 and TRBJ2-1; 7 bases are shared with TRBD1. The CDR3 is 14 amino acids. After removal of 7 bases from V and 4 bases from J, the junction contained 7 bases not matched to a gene. In DNA form, the CDR3 reads TGTGCCAGCACCCCCGACAGGGCTTACAATGAGCAGTTCTTC. The encoded protein is CASTPDRAYNEQFF.

This clonotype has a count of ten or more. The chain is built from TRBV3-1 and TRBJ1-4; D might be TRBD1 (5 bases). The CDR3 has 17 amino acids. Germline values: CDR1 LGHDT, CDR2 YNNKEL (reference sequence). The ends were cut back, 4 bases at V and 2 bases at J, with 17 bases in the middle. The CDR3 sequence is CASSPHLGEKTNEKLFF. DNA for the CDR3: TGTGCCAGCAGCCCACACCTGGGGGAGAAGACTAATGAAAAACTGTTTTTT.

This clonotype was recorded a few times. V is TRBV3-1 and J is TRBJ1-4; D gene unclear. CDR3 length equals 15 residues. V was trimmed by 4 bases and J by 8 bases, leaving 17 bases between them. Looked up from germline, CDR1 is LGHDT and CDR2 is YNNKEL (reference sequence). CDR3 coding DNA: TGTGCCAGCAGCCCATCCGGTCGAAGTGAGGAAAAACTGTTTTTT. Amino acid sequence: CASSPSGRSEEKLFF.

This clonotype was recorded many times. V gene TRBV4-2 combines with J gene TRBJ1-6; D gene uncertain. Deletions cut 0 bases from V and 14 bases from J, with 11 bases between. CDR1 and CDR2 (germline): LGHNA, YNFKEQ. The CDR3 is 13 residues long. The CDR3 spells CASSQELLRTLHF. The CDR3 DNA sequence: TGTGCCAGCAGCCAAGAACTGTTACGTACCCTCCACTTT.

This clonotype was seen ten or more times. The chain recombines TRBV10-3 with TRBJ2-7, with 9 bases matching TRBD2. The CDR3 consists of 17 residues. The germline CDR1 and CDR2 sequences are ENHRY and SYGVKD. J lost 3 bases, V lost 0 bases, and 9 bases had no gene match. Here the CDR3 reads CAISESKRVTSGYEQYF. For the CDR3, the DNA is TGTGCCATCAGTGAGTCAAAGAGGGTGACTAGCGGCTACGAGCAGTACTTC.

This clonotype was counted many times. V is TRBV12-3 or TRBV12-4 and J is TRBJ1-2; D unclear. The CDR3 is made up of 14 amino acids. V was pared by 7 bases and J by 3 bases, with 15 bases between. CDR3 amino acids: CASTASVSHYGYTF. DNA for the CDR3: TGTGCCAGCACCGCAAGCGTGAGCCACTATGGCTACACCTTC.

This clonotype was counted a few times. The rearrangement joins TRBV6-2 or TRBV6-3 to TRBJ2-3, with TRBD2 identical over 8 bases. Germline V gives CDR1 MNHEY, CDR2 SVGEGT. This CDR3 is 13 amino acids long. The V and J ends lost 6 bases and 4 bases, in that order; junction bases with no gene match: 3. The CDR3 DNA is TGTGCCAGCAGGCTGCGGGGGGCAGATACGCAGTATTTT. Translation: CASRLRGADTQYF.

This clonotype was counted only a few times. The chain links TRBV25-1 to TRBJ2-1; TRBD1 is a possible D gene (6 bases). Germline assignment: CDR1 MGHDK and CDR2 SYGVNS. The CDR3 is 11 amino acids. V lost 6 bases, J lost 9 bases, and 9 bases lay in between. The CDR3 here is CASRGAGEQFF. CDR3 DNA sequence: TGTGCCAGCAGGGGGGCCGGTGAGCAGTTCTTC.

The rearrangement links TRBV20-1 to TRBJ2-1; the match to TRBD2 covers 8 bases. V shed 0 bases, J shed 7 bases, and the junction held 11 bases outside the gene matches. Looked up from germline, CDR1 is DFQATT and CDR2 is SNEGSKA (reference sequence). The CDR3 loop spans 16 amino acids. The CDR3 region has the DNA TGCAGTGCTAGAGACCCAAAGCGGGAGAATCCGAATGAGCAGTTCTTC. This sequence encodes CSARDPKRENPNEQFF.

This clonotype was seen ten or more times. CDR3 bases: TGTGCCAGCAGCCCCCCTTCTAGCGGGAGGAAGACCCAGTACTTC. Translated, it gives CASSPPSSGRKTQYF. The chain links TRBV6-1 to TRBJ2-5; 11 bases are a match to TRBD2. Germline V gives CDR1 MNHNS, CDR2 SASEGT. The CDR3 runs 15 residues. Losses at the gene ends were 6 bases for V and 6 bases for J; bases not matched to a gene: 9.

Many counts were recorded for this clonotype. The junction does not match germline at one end; this may be a read error. The chain employs TRBV3-1 and TRBJ2-2; the D gene is possibly TRBD1 (5 bases). The CDR3 has 14 amino acids. Germline assignment: CDR1 LGHDT and CDR2 YNNKEL (reference sequence). The CDR3 is CASSQGGNTGELFF. The CDR3 DNA reads as TGTGCTAGCAGCCAGGGCGGGAACACCGGGGAGCTGTTTTTT. Full variable domain (missing parts from reference TRBV3-1 and TRBJ2-2): DTAVSQTPKYLVTQMGNDKSIKCEQNLGHDTMYWYKQDSKKFLKIMFSYNNKELIINETVPNRFSPKSPDKAHLNLHINSLELGDSAVYFCASSQGGNTGELFFGEGSRLTVL.

This clonotype was seen many times. This chain connects TRBV5-1 to TRBJ2-1; the D call may be TRBD1 or TRBD2 (6 bases each). The CDR3 has 15 amino acids. The germline V gene has CDR1 SGHRS and CDR2 YFSETQ. Trimming stripped 0 bases from V and 4 bases from J, with 11 bases between. The CDR3 region has the DNA TGCGCCAGCAGCTTGGTCGGGGGCGCTTACAATGAGCAGTTCTTC. It specifies CASSLVGGAYNEQFF.

The sample holds a few counts of this clonotype. This chain links TRBV4-1 with TRBJ1-2; D unresolved. The CDR3 covers 14 residues. Trimming left V 1 base short and J 7 bases short, with 13 bases between. Germline V CDR1 and CDR2: MGHRA, YSYEKL. CDR3 sequence (DNA): TGCGCCAGCAGCCAAGGGTCACACCCGGGTGGCTACACCTTC. It translates to CASSQGSHPGGYTF.

V gene TRBV6-5 combines with J gene TRBJ2-1; D could derive from TRBD1 or TRBD2 (5 bases each). The ends were cut back, 2 bases at V and 3 bases at J, with 8 bases in the middle. The length of the CDR3 is 14 residues. Germline values: CDR1 MNHEY, CDR2 SVGAGI. The CDR3 sequence: CASSYLGRYNEQFF. In DNA, the CDR3 is TGTGCCAGCAGTTACCTGGGACGCTACAATGAGCAGTTCTTC.

The sample holds a few counts of this clonotype. The rearrangement links TRBV7-9 to TRBJ2-3, with TRBD1 matching over 7 bases. The ends lost 5 bases at V and 2 bases at J; junction bases unmatched: 7. The CDR3 contains 15 residues. The germline V gene has CDR1 SEHNR and CDR2 FQNEAQ (reference sequence). The CDR3 reads CASSGDSLPTDTQYF. The CDR3 bases are TGTGCCAGCAGCGGGGACAGCCTTCCCACAGATACGCAGTATTTT. The whole variable domain, filled in from reference TRBV7-9 and TRBJ2-3, reads DTGVSQNPRHKITKRGQNVTFRCDPISEHNRLYWYRQTLGQGPEFLTYFQNEAQLEKSRLLSDRFSAERPKGSFSTLEIQRTEQGDSAMYLCASSGDSLPTDTQYFGPGTRLTVL.

This clonotype was seen many times. This sequence joins TRBV20-1 and TRBJ1-5; 7 nucleotides match TRBD1. Germline V gives CDR1 DFQATT, CDR2 SNEGSKA (reference sequence). CDR3 length: 16 residues. The J segment lost 3 bases and the V segment lost 2 bases, leaving 10 bases of the junction unmatched. CDR3 loop: CSARTSPGQFNQPQHF. CDR3 DNA sequence: TGCAGTGCTAGAACCTCCCCGGGACAGTTCAATCAGCCCCAGCATTTT.

There are a few counts of this clonotype. V and J are TRBV12-3 or TRBV12-4 and TRBJ1-5; D is perhaps TRBD1 (5 bases). V lost 0 bases, J lost 4 bases, and 13 bases lay in between. The CDR3 is 16 residues long. CDR3 region: CASSLAPTGQNQPQHF. The CDR3 nucleotides are TGTGCCAGCAGTTTAGCGCCCACAGGTCAGAATCAGCCCCAGCATTTT.

The chain joins TRBV20-1 to TRBJ2-4; D call uncertain. Looked up from germline, CDR1 is DFQATT and CDR2 is SNEGSKA (reference sequence). The CDR3 loop spans 15 amino acids. V was pared by 5 bases and J by 3 bases, with 17 bases between. CDR3 DNA sequence: TGCAGTGCTCTCCCGCCTATAGAACTCAAAAACATTCAGTACTTC. This sequence encodes CSALPPIELKNIQYF.

The chain is built from TRBV2 and TRBJ2-3; the D call may be TRBD1 or TRBD2 (5 bases each). V lost 7 bases and J lost 4, with 15 bases in between. This CDR3 has 14 amino acids. Germline CDR1 reads SNHLY; CDR2 reads FYNNEI. This CDR3 is CASKGSFPPDTQYF. In nucleotides, the CDR3 is TGTGCCAGCAAGGGGAGTTTCCCGCCAGATACGCAGTATTTT.